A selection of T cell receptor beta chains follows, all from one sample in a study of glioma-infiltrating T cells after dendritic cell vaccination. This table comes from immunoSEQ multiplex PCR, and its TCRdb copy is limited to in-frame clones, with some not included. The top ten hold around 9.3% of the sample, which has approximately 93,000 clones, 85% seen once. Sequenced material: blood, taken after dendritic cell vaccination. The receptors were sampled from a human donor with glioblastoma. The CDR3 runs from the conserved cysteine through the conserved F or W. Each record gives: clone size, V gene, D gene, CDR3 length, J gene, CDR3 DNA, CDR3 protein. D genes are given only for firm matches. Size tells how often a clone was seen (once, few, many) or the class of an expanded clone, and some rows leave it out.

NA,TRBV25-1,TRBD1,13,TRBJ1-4,TGTGCCAGCAGGGGACAGACTAATGAAAAACTGTTTTTT,CASRGQTNEKLFF
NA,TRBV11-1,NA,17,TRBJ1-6,TGTGCCAGCAGCCGGATTTTTGGGCAGGGTTCTGATTCACCCCTCCACTTT,CASSRIFGQGSDSPLHF
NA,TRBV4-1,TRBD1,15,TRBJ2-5,TGCGCCAGCAGCCGCATGGGGACAGTACAAGAGACCCAGTACTTC,CASSRMGTVQETQYF
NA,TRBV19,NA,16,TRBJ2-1,TGTGCCAGTAGTACCTGGGGGCGGAGCTCCTACAATGAGCAGTTCTTC,CASSTWGRSSYNEQFF
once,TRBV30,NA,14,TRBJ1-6,TGTGCCTGGCGTGACAGAACCTATAATTCACCCCTCCACTTT,CAWRDRTYNSPLHF
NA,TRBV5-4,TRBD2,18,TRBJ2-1,TGTGCCAGCAGCAACTTACCCCGGGGAGCGGGGGAGTCCAATGAGCAGTTCTTC,CASSNLPRGAGESNEQFF
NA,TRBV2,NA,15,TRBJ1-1,TGTGCCAGCAGTGAAGCGCGGGTGGGCGGCACTGAAGCTTTCTTT,CASSEARVGGTEAFF
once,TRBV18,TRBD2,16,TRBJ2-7,TGTGCCAGCTCACCAAGTCGGACGGGGGGGCCTCACGAGCAGTACTTC,CASSPSRTGGPHEQYF
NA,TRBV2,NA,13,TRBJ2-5,TGTGCCAGCAGTGAAGGGGAGGGACAAATACAGTACTTC,CASSEGEGQIQYF
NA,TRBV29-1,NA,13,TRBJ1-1,TGCAGCGGTACAGGGAGCTTAGGTACTGAAGCTTTCTTT,CSGTGSLGTEAFF
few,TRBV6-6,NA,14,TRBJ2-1,TGTGCCAGCACCGGGCAGGGCTCCTACAATGAGCAGTTCTTC,CASTGQGSYNEQFF
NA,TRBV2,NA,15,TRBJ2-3,TGTGCCAGCAGTGAAGGACTAGGATACACAGATACGCAGTATTTT,CASSEGLGYTDTQYF
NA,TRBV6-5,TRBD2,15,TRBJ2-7,TGTGCCAGCAGTTACCGCGGACTAGCGGACTACGAGCAGTACTTC,CASSYRGLADYEQYF
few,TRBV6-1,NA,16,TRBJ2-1,TGTGCCAGCAGTGAAGCAAGTCGCGGAGCCTACAATGAGCAGTTCTTC,CASSEASRGAYNEQFF
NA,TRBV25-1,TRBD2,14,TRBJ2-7,TGCGCCAGCAGACCTAGCGGGGGAGACTACGAGCAGTACTTC,CASRPSGGDYEQYF
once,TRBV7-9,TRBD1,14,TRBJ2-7,TGTGCCAGCAGCTTAGGGGGACAGACCTACGAGCAGTACTTC,CASSLGGQTYEQYF
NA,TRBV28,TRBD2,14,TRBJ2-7,TGTGCCAGCAGTTTAAACGGGAGGACGGACGAGCAGTACTTC,CASSLNGRTDEQYF
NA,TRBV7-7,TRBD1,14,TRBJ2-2,TGTGCCAGCAGATTGACAGGGGGCACCGGGGAGCTGTTTTTT,CASRLTGGTGELFF
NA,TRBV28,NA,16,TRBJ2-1,TGTGCCAGCAGGTTCCGTCAAGAGCGGTACTACAATGAGCAGTTCTTC,CASRFRQERYYNEQFF
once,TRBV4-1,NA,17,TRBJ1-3,TGCGCCAGCAGCCACCAGGCCAGGGGCGTTTCTGGAAACACCATATATTTT,CASSHQARGVSGNTIYF
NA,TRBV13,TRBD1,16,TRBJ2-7,TGTGCCAGCAGCTTAGGCCCGGGACAGGGGTTCTACGAGCAGTACTTC,CASSLGPGQGFYEQYF
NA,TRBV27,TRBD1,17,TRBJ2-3,TGTGCCAGCAGTTCAAAAGGGGGACAGGGGGGTCTTGATACGCAGTATTTT,CASSSKGGQGGLDTQYF
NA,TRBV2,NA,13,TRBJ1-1,TGTGCCAGCAGTGAGGAACTAGGGACTGAAGCTTTCTTT,CASSEELGTEAFF
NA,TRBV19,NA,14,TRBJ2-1,TGTGCCAGTACCCGGAGGGAGTTTTGGGATGAGCAGTTCTTC,CASTRREFWDEQFF
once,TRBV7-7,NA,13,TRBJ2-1,TGTGCCAGCAGCCGGGACATTTACAATGAGCAGTTCTTC,CASSRDIYNEQFF
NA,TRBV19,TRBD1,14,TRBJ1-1,TGTGCCACCACGTTGCAGGGGGCGAACACTGAAGCTTTCTTT,CATTLQGANTEAFF
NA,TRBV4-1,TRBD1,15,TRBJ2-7,TGCGCCAGCAGCCACGGACAGGGGGCGATTTACGAGCAGTACTTC,CASSHGQGAIYEQYF
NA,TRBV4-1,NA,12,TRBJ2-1,TGCGCCAGCAGCCAAGTATCCAATGAGCAGTTCTTC,CASSQVSNEQFF
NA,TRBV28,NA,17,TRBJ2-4,TGTGCCAGCAGTTCCGATCGTAAGACAGGTGCCCCTCTTATTCAGTACTTC,CASSSDRKTGAPLIQYF
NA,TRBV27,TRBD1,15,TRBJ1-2,TGTGCCAGCAGTCTTGACAGGGGCTACCCCTATGGCTACACCTTC,CASSLDRGYPYGYTF
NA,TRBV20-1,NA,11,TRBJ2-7,TGCAGTGCGCCCGCAGGAGGAGAGCAGTACTTC,CSAPAGGEQYF
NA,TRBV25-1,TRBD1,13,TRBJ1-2,TGTGCCAGCAGAGCGGGACAGGGGTATGGCTACACCTTC,CASRAGQGYGYTF
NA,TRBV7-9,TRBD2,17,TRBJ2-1,TGTGCCAGCAGCTTCCTGTCTAGCGGGAGGCGCTACAATGAGCAGTTCTTC,CASSFLSSGRRYNEQFF
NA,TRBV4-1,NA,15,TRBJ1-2,TGCGCCAGCAGCAGAACGGAAACGGAGCCCTATGGCTACACCTTC,CASSRTETEPYGYTF
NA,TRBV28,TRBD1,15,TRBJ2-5,TGTGCCAGCAGTTTTAGACAGGGGCGTCAAGAGACCCAGTACTTC,CASSFRQGRQETQYF
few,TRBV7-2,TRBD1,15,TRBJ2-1,TGTGCCAGCAGCTCCCGGGACAGGGGGCTTAATGAGCAGTTCTTC,CASSSRDRGLNEQFF
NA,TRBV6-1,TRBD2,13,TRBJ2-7,TGTGCCAGCAAGGGACTAGCGGGATACGAGCAGTACTTC,CASKGLAGYEQYF
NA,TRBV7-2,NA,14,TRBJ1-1,TGTGCCAGCAGCTTATCCGGACAGAACACTGAAGCTTTCTTT,CASSLSGQNTEAFF
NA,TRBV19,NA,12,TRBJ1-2,TGTGCCAGTAGTATAGGCGCGAGTGGCTACACCTTC,CASSIGASGYTF
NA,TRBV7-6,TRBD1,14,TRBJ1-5,TGTGCCAGCAGCTTAGCGGACAGGGATCAGCCCCAGCATTTT,CASSLADRDQPQHF
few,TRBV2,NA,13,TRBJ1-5,TGTGCCAGCAGTTACAGGAACAATCAGCCCCAGCATTTT,CASSYRNNQPQHF
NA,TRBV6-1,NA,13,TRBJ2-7,TGTGCCAGCAGTCTAGGACAACCCTACGAGCAGTACTTC,CASSLGQPYEQYF
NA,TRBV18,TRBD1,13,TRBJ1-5,TGTGCCAGCTCTGTAAACAGGGGCCAGCCCCAGCATTTT,CASSVNRGQPQHF
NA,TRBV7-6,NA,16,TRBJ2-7,TGTGCCAGCAGCTTAGGAGGGGGTCTGACACAACGGGAGCAGTACTTC,CASSLGGGLTQREQYF
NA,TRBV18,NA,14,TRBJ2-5,TGTGCCAGCTCACCACGGGCAGCACAAGAGACCCAGTACTTC,CASSPRAAQETQYF
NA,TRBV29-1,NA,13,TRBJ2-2,TGCAGCGTTGTCCCTATGAACACCGGGGAGCTGTTTTTT,CSVVPMNTGELFF
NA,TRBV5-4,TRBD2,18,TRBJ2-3,TGTGCCAGCAGCGGGAGACTAGCGGGAGGATTTGGCACAGATACGCAGTATTTT,CASSGRLAGGFGTDTQYF
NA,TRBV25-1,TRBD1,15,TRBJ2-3,TGTGCCAGCAGCACAGGGGCCGGGAGCACAGATACGCAGTATTTT,CASSTGAGSTDTQYF
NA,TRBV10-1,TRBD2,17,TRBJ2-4,TGCGCCAGCAGGACTAGCGGGGGGGCATTAGCCAAAAACATTCAGTACTTC,CASRTSGGALAKNIQYF
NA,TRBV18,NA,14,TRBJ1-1,TGTGCCAGCTCACCAGGAGTCGGGGGCACTGAAGCTTTCTTT,CASSPGVGGTEAFF
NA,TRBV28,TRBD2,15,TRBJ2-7,TGTGCCAGCAGTTCCTGGACTAGCGGGAGTTACGAGCAGTACTTC,CASSSWTSGSYEQYF
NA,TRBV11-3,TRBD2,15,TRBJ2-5,TGTGCCAGCAGCTTTGGAGCGGGGGTGGGAGAGACCCAGTACTTC,CASSFGAGVGETQYF
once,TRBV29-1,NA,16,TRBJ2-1,TGCAGCGGGATAGAAGGTCCAATGGGAGGAGACAATGAGCAGTTCTTC,CSGIEGPMGGDNEQFF
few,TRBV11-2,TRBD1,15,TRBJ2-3,TGTGCCAGCAGCTTAGGAGGACAGGGCTCAGATACGCAGTATTTT,CASSLGGQGSDTQYF